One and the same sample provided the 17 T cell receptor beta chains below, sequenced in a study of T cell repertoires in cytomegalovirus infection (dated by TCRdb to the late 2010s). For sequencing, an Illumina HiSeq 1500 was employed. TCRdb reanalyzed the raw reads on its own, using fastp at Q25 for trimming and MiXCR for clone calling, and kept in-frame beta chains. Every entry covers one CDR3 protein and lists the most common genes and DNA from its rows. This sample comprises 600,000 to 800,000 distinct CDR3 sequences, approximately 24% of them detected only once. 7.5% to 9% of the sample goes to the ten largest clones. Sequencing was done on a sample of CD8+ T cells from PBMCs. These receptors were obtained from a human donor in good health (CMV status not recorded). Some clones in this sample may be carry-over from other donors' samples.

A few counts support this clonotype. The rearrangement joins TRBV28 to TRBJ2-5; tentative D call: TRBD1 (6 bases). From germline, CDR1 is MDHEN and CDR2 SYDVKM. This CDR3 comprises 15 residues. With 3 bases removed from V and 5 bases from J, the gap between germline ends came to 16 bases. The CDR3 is CASSLSGAILETQYF. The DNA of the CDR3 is TGTGCCAGCAGTTTGTCAGGGGCGATTCTCGAGACCCAGTACTTC.

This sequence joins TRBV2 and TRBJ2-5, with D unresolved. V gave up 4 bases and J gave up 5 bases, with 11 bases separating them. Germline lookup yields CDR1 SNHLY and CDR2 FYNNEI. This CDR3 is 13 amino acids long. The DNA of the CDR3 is TGTGCCAGCAGTGTTTTCGCCCTTGAGACCCAGTACTTC. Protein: CASSVFALETQYF.

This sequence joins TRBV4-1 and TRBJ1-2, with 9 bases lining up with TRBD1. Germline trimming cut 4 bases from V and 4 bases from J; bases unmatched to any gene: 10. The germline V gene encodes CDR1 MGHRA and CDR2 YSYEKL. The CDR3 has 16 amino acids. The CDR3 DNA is TGCGCCAGCAGCCCCCACCCGGACAGGGGAGCCTATGGCTACACCTTC. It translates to CASSPHPDRGAYGYTF.

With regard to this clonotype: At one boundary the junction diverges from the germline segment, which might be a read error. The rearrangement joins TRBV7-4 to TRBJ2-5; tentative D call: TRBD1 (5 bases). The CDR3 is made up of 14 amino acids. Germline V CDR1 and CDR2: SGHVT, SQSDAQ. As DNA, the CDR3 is TGTGTCAGCAGCTTAAGGGGCACGGGTGAGACCCAGTACTTC. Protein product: CVSSLRGTGETQYF.

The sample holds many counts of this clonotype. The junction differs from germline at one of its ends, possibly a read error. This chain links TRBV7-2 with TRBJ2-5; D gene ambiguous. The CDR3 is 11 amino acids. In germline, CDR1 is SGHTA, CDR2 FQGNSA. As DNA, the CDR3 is TGTGCCAGCAGCTTAGGACTTCCATTAATTTTC. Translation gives CASSLGLPLIF.

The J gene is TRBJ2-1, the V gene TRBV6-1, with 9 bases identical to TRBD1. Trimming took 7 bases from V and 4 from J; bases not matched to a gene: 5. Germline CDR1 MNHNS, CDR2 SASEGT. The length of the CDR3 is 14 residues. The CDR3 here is CASKTGTGYNEQFF. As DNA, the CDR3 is TGTGCCAGCAAGACCGGGACAGGGTACAATGAGCAGTTCTTC.

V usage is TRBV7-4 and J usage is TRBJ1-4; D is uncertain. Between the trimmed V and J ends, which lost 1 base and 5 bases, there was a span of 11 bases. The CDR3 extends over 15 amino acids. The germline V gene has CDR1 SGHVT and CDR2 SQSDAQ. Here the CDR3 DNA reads TGTGCCAGCAGCTTAGGACCAGCCTCAAATGAAAAACTGTTTTTT. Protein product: CASSLGPASNEKLFF.

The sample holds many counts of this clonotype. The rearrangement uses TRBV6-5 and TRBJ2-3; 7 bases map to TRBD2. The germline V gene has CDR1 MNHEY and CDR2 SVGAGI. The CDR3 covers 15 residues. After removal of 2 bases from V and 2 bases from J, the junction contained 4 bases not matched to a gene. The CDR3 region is CASSYRGGVTDTQYF. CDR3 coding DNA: TGTGCCAGCAGTTACCGGGGAGGGGTCACAGATACGCAGTATTTT.

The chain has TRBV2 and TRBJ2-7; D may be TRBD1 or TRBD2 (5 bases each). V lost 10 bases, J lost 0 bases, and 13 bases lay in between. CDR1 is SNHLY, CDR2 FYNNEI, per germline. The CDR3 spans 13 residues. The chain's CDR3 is CATGDLSSYEQYV. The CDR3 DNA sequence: TGTGCCACCGGGGACCTGAGCTCCTACGAGCAGTACGTC.

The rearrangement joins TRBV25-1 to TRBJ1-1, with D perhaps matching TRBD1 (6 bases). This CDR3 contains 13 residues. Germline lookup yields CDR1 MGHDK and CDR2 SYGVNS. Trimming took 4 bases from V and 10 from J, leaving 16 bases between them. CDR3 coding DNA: TGTGCCAGCAGTGTCGGAAGGGGGAGGCGAGCTTTCTTT. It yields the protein CASSVGRGRRAFF.

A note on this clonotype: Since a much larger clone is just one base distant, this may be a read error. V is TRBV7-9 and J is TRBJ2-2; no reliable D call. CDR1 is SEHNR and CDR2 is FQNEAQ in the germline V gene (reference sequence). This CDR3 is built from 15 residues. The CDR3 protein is CVSSLGIVMAGELFF. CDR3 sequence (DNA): TGTGTCAGCAGCTTAGGGATAGTGATGGCCGGGGAGCTGTTTTTT.

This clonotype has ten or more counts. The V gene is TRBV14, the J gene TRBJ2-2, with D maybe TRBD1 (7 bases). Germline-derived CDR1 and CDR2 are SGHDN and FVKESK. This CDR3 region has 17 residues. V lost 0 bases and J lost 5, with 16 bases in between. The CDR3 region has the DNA TGTGCCAGCAGCCAAGATGGGCGGGACAGCCTTACCGGGGAGCTGTTTTTT. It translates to CASSQDGRDSLTGELFF.

The CDR3, as DNA: TGTGCCAGCAGTTACCCTAACGATTGGGTCAGTATCAATCAGCCCCAGCATTTT. Its protein is CASSYPNDWVSINQPQHF. V and J are TRBV6-2 or TRBV6-3 and TRBJ1-5; the D is unclear. The V and J ends lost 2 bases and 3 bases respectively, with 20 bases between them. This CDR3 has 18 amino acids. The germline V gene has CDR1 MNHEY and CDR2 SVGEGT.

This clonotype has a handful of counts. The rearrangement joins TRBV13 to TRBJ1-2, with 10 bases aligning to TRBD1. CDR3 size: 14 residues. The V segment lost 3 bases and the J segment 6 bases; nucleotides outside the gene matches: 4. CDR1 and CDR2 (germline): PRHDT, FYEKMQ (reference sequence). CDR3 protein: CASSLAGTGDGYTF. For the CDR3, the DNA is TGTGCCAGCAGCTTGGCTGGGACAGGGGATGGCTACACCTTC.

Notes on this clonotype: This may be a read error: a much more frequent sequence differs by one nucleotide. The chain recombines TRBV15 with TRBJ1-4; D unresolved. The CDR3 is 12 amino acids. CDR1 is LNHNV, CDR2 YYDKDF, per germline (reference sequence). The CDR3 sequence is CATNRPNSELFF. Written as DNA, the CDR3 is TGTGCCACCAACAGACCTAACTCGGAACTGTTTTTT.

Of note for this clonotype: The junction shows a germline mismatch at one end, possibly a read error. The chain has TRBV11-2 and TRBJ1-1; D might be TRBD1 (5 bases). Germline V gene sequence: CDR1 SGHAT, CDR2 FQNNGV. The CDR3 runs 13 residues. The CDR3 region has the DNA TGTGTCAGCAGCTTTTGGCGGGGGACTGAAGCTTTCTTT. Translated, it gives CVSSFWRGTEAFF.

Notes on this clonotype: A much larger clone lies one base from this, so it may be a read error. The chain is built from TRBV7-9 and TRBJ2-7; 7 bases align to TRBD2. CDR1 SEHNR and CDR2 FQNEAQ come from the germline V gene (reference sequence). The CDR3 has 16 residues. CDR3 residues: CTSSRKSGASSHEQYF. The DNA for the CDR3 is TGTACCAGCAGCCGAAAGAGCGGGGCCTCGTCCCACGAGCAGTACTTC.